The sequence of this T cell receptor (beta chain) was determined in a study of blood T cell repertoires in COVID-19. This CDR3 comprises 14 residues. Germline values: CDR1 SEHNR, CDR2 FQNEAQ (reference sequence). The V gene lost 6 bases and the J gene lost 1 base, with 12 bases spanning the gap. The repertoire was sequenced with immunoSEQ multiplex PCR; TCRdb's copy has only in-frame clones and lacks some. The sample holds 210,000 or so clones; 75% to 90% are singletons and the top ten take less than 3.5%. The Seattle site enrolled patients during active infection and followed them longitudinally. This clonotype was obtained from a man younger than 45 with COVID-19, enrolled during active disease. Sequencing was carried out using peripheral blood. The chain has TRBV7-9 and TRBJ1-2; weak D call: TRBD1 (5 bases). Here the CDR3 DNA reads TGTGCCAGCAGGAGGCAGGGCCGTAACTATGGCTACACCTTC. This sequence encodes CASRRQGRNYGYTF.